Given below is one T cell receptor beta chain in context. This clonotype was found a few times. The specificity of this receptor is unknown. Per-base qualities were not stored, and no clone one base away is much larger. These data originate in a study of CD8 T cells in ankylosing spondylitis (dated by TCRdb to between 2016 and 2019). Regarding the study in general: The study set out to find disease-linked TCR variants by profiling T cell receptor beta repertoires in ankylosing spondylitis patients and healthy donors. Samples of peripheral blood were taken, and for ankylosing spondylitis patients, synovial fluid was collected as well. The full study cohort was made up of approximately 27 ankylosing spondylitis patients and around 100 healthy donors.

The sequencer listed for this sample is Illumina HiSeq 2500. Quantitative 5'-RACE with molecular barcodes was the method used to prepare the TCR beta libraries. Regarding the original processing steps: A new computational method based on a probabilistic model of VDJ rearrangement was used to identify disease-linked TCR variants. TCRdb reran the public reads through fastp at Q25 and MiXCR, keeping productive beta chains. A single entry per CDR3 protein holds the most common genes and DNA from its merged rows. These V and J calls are TCRdb output, not the study's own analysis. The sample records 200,000 to 250,000 distinct CDR3 sequences, more than 25% of which are singletons. Approximately 6.6% of the sample rests with the top ten. Overall study outcomes, separate from this receptor: Some motif variants were previously reported in synovial fluid and blood of reactive arthritis patients, suggesting common disease-initiation mechanisms. A CD8+ phenotype was shown by the disease-linked clones, which were found at relatively low frequencies in peripheral blood. Blood from ankylosing spondylitis patients appeared to be characterized by a TCR beta motif made up of several highly homologous amino acid variants. The disease-linked clones were reported to be significantly enriched in matched synovial fluid samples from ankylosing spondylitis patients.

The CDR3 covers 15 residues, taking in both the cysteine and the phenylalanine. Here the CDR3 DNA is all that survives: 45 bases in frame from base 1. Trimming removed 4 bases from V and 5 bases from J, leaving 18 bases between the germline ends. The germline V gene (reference sequence) specifies DFQATT as CDR1 and SNEGSKA as CDR2. The sequenced material came from blood, either unsorted or a sorted T cell fraction (not recorded which). Recombination linked TRBV20-1 to TRBJ2-1; no D gene can be assigned with confidence. The origin of this receptor is a male donor with ankylosing spondylitis or in good health (not recorded which). The nucleotides read TGCAGTGCTACCAAACCCGGATTAGGCAACAATGAGCAGTTCTTC. Translation gives CSATKPGLGNNEQFF.